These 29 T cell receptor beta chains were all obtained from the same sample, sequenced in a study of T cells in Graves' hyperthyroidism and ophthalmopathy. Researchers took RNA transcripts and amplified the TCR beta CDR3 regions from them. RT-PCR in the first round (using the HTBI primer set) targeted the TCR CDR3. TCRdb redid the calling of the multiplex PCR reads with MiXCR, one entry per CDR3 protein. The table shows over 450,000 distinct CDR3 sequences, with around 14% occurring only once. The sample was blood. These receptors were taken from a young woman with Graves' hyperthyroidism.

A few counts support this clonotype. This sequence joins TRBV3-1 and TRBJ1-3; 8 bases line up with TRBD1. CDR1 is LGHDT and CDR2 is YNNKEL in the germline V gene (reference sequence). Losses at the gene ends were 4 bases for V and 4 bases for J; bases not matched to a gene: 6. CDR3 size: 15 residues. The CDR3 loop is CASSPQGAKGNTIYF. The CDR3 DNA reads TGTGCCAGCAGCCCTCAGGGGGCTAAAGGAAACACCATATATTTT.

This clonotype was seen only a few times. CDR3 sequence: CASEPSGSSYEQYF. DNA of the CDR3: TGTGCTAGTGAACCGAGCGGGAGCTCCTACGAGCAGTACTTC. V is TRBV12-5 and J is TRBJ2-7, with TRBD2 matching 8 bases. V gave up 7 bases and J gave up 0 bases; unmatched junction bases: 5. The CDR3 is 14 amino acids. The germline V gene has CDR1 LGHNT and CDR2 FRNRAP.

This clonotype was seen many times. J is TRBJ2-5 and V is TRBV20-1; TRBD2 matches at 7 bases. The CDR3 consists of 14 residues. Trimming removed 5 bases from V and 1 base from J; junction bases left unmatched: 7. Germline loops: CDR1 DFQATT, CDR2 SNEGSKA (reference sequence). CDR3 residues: CSASILAAQETQYF. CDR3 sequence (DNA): TGCAGTGCTTCGATCCTAGCGGCCCAAGAGACCCAGTACTTC.

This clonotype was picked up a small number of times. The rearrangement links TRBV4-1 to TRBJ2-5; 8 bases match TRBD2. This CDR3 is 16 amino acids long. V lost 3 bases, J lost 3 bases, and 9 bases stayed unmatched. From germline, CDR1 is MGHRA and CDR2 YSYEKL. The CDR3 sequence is CASSQKRERLEETQYF. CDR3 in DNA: TGCGCCAGCAGCCAGAAGCGGGAGCGCCTTGAAGAGACCCAGTACTTC.

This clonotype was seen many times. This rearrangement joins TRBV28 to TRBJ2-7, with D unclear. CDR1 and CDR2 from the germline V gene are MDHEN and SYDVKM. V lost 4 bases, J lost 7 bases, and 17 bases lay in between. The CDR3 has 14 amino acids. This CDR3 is CASSSRRGPLEQYF. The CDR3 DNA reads TGTGCCAGCAGTTCCCGTAGAGGACCTCTGGAGCAGTACTTC.

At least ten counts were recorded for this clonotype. The CDR3 is CASRPQPGTPYEQYV. CDR3 in DNA: TGTGCCAGCAGACCTCAACCCGGGACGCCCTACGAGCAGTACGTC. The chain links TRBV6-1 to TRBJ2-7, with D perhaps matching TRBD1 or TRBD2 (5 bases each). Germline CDR1 MNHNS, CDR2 SASEGT. With 6 bases removed from V and 2 bases from J, the gap between germline ends came to 17 bases. CDR3 length: 15 residues.

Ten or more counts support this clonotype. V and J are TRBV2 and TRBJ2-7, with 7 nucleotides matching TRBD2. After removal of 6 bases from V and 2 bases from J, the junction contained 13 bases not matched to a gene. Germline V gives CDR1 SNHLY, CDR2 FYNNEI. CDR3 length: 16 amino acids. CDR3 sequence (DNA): TGTGCCAGCAGCCTCCGCCCCCGGGACTATCCCTACGAGCAGTACGTC. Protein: CASSLRPRDYPYEQYV.

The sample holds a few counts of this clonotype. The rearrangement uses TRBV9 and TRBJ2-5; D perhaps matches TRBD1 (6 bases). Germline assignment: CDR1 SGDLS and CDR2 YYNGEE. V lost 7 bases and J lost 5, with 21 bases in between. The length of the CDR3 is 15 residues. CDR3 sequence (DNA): TGTGCCAGCGGCACCAGAGGGGGTTTGCGGGAGACCCAGTACTTC. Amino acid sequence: CASGTRGGLRETQYF.

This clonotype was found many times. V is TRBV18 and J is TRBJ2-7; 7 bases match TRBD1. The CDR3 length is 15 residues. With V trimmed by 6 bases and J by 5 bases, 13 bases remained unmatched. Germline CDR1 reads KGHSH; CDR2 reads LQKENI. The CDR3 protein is CASSQFTGARDEQYF. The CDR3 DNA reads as TGTGCCAGCTCCCAATTCACAGGGGCGAGGGACGAGCAGTACTTC.

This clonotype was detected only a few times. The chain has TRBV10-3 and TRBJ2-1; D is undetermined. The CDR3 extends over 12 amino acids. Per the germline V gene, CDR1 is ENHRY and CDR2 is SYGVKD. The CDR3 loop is CGEESSYNEQFF. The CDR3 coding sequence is TGTGGAGAAGAAAGCTCCTACAATGAGCAGTTCTTC.

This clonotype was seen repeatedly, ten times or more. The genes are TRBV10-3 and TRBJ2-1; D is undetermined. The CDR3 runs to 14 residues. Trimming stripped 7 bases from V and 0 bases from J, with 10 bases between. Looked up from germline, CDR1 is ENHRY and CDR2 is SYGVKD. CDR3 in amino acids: CAIIRSDSYNEQFF. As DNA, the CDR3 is TGTGCCATCATTAGGTCCGACTCCTACAATGAGCAGTTCTTC.

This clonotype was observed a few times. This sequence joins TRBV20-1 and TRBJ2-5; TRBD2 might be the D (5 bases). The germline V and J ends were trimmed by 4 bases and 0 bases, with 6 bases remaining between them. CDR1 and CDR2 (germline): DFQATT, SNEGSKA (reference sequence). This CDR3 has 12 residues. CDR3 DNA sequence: TGCAGTGCTACGGGGAACCAAGAGACCCAGTACTTC. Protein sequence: CSATGNQETQYF.

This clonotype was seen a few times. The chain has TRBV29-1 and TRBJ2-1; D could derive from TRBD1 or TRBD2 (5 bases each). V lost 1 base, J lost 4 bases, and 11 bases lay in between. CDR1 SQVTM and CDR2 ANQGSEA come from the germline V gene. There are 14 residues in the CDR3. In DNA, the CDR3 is TGCAGCGTTGAAGGTGGGGGTAGTTACAATGAGCAGTTCTTC. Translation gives CSVEGGGSYNEQFF.

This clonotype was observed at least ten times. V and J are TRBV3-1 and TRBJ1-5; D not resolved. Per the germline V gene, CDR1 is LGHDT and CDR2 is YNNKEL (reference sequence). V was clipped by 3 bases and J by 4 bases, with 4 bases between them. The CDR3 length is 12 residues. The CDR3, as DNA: TGTGCCAGCAGCCATCGTAATCAGCCCCAGCATTTT. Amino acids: CASSHRNQPQHF. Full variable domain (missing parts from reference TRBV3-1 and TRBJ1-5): DTAVSQTPKYLVTQMGNDKSIKCEQNLGHDTMYWYKQDSKKFLKIMFSYNNKELIINETVPNRFSPKSPDKAHLNLHINSLELGDSAVYFCASSHRNQPQHFGDGTRLSIL.

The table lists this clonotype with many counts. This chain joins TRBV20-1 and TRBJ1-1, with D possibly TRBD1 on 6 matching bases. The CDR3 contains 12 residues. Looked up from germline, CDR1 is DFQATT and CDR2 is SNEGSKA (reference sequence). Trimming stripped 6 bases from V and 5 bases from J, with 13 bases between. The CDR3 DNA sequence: TGCAGTGCCAGTGGAGGGGGTACTGAAGCTTTCTTT. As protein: CSASGGGTEAFF.

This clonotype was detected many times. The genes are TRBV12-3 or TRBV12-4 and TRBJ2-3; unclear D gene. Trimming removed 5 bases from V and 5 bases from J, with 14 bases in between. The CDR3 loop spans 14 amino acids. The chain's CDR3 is CASSRPAKEDTQYF. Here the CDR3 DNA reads TGTGCCAGCAGTCGCCCGGCTAAGGAAGATACGCAGTATTTT.

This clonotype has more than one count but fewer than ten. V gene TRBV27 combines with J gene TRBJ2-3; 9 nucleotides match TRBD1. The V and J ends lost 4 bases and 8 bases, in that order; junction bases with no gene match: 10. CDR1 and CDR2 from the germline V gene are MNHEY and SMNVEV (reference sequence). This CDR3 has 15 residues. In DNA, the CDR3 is TGTGCCAGCAGTTCCCCGACAGGGGGGGTGGCTACGCAGTATTTT. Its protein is CASSSPTGGVATQYF.

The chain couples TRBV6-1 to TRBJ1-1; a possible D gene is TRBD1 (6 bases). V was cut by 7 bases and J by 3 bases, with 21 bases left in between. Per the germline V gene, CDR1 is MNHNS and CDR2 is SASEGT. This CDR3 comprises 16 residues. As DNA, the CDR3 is TGTGCCAGCAAGGGGGACGGGGCGGGTAAGGACACTGAAGCTTTCTTT. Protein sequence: CASKGDGAGKDTEAFF.

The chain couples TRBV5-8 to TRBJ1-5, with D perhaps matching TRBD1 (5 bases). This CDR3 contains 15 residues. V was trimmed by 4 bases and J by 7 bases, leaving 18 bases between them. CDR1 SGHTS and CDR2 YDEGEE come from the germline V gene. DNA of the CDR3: TGTGCCAGCAGCCACCCGCGGCGGGGGTACCAGCCCCAGCATTTT. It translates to CASSHPRRGYQPQHF.

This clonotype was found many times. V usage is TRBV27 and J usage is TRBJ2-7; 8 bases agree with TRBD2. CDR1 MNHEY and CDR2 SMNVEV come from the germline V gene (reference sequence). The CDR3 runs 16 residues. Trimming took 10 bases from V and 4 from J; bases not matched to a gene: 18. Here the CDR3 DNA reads TGTGCCACGAGGACGGGACTAGTAGGAGGGACTTACGAGCAGTACTTC. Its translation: CATRTGLVGGTYEQYF.

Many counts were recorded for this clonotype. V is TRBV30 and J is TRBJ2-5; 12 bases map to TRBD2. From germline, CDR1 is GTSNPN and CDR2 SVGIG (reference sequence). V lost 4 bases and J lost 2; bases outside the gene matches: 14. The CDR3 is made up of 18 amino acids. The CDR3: CAWTPNGGLAGIQETQYF. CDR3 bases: TGTGCCTGGACCCCTAATGGTGGACTAGCGGGGATACAAGAGACCCAGTACTTC.

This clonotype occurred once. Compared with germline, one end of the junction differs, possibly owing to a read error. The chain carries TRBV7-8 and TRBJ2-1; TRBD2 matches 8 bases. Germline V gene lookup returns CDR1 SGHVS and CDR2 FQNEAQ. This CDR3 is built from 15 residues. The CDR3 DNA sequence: TGTGCCAGCAGCCGCCTGGCGGGAGGTTTAAGTGAGCAGCTCTTC. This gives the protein CASSRLAGGLSEQLF.

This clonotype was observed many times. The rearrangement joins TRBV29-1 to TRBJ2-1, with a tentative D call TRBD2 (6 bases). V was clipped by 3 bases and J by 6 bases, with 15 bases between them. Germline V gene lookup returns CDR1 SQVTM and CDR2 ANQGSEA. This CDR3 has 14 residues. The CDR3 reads CSVEGLPGSNEQFF. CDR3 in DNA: TGCAGCGTTGAGGGACTTCCCGGATCCAATGAGCAGTTCTTC.

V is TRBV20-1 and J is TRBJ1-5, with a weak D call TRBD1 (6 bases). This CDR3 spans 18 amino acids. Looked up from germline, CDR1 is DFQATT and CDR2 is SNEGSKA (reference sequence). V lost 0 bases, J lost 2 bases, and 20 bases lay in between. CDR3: CSARDREGGLWGNQPQHF. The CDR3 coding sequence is TGCAGTGCTAGAGACCGAGAAGGGGGGCTTTGGGGCAATCAGCCCCAGCATTTT.

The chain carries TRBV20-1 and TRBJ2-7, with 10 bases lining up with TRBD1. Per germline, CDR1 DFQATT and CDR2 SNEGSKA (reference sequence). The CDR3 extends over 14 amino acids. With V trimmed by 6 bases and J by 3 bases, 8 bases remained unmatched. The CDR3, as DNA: TGCAGTGCCGAGTGGGACAGGGGAAACTACGAGCAGTACTTC. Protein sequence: CSAEWDRGNYEQYF.

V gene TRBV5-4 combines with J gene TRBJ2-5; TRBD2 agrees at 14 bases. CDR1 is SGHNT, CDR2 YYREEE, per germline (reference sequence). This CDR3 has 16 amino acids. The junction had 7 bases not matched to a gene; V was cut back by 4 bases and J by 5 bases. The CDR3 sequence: CASSQGLAGDWETQYF. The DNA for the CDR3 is TGTGCCAGCAGCCAGGGACTAGCGGGAGATTGGGAGACCCAGTACTTC.

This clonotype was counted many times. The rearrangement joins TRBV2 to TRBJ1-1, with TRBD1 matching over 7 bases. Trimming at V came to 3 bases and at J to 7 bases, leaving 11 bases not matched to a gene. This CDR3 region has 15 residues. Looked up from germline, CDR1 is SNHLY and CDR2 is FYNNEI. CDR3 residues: CASSDSPRGINEAFF. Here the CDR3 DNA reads TGTGCCAGCAGTGACTCACCCAGGGGGATCAATGAAGCTTTCTTT. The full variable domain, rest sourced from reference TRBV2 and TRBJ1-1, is EPEVTQTPSHQVTQMGQEVILRCVPISNHLYFYWYRQILGQKVEFLVSFYNNEISEKSEIFDDQFSVERPDGSNFTLKIRSTKLEDSAMYFCASSDSPRGINEAFFGQGTRLTVV.

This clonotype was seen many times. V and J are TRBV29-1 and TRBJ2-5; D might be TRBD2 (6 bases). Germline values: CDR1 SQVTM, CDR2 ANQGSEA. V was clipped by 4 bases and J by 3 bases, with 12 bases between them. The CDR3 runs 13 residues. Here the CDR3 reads CSVGAIAEETQYF. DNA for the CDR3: TGCAGCGTTGGGGCCATAGCGGAAGAGACCCAGTACTTC.

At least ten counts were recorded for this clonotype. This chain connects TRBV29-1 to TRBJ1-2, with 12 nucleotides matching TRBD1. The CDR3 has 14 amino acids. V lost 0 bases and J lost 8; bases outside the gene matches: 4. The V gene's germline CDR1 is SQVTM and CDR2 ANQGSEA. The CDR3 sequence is CSVEEGQGAGGYTF. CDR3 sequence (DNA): TGCAGCGTTGAAGAGGGACAGGGGGCGGGAGGCTACACCTTC.